The rows below give T cell receptor beta chains drawn from one sample of a study of T cells in Graves' hyperthyroidism and ophthalmopathy. TCRdb reprocessed the multiplex PCR reads with MiXCR, giving one entry per CDR3 protein. Of approximately 200,000 distinct CDR3 sequences listed, 15% to 20% are singletons. Sequencing was carried out using blood. All receptors come from a man aged 35 to 55 with Graves' hyperthyroidism. CDR3s include the opening cysteine and the closing phenylalanine or tryptophan. D genes are given only for firm matches. Not all rows give a size; the values are once, few, many and, for expanded clones, a class.

TRBJ2-1	many	TRBD1	TRBV20-1	TGCAGTGCTAGGGCCAGGGGGTTCTACAATGAGCAGTTCTTC	CSARARGFYNEQFF
TRBJ1-4	NA	NA	TRBV16	TGTGCCAGCAGCCGAAACCGGGGTGAAAAACTGTTTTTT	CASSRNRGEKLFF
TRBJ1-5	many	TRBD1	TRBV29-1	TGCAGCGTTGCTACAGGGGGGGTCGATCAGCCCCAGCATTTT	CSVATGGVDQPQHF
TRBJ2-1	NA	NA	TRBV4-1	TGCGCCAGCAGCCAAGGCCGGGGGCCATCCTACAATGAGCAGTTCTTC	CASSQGRGPSYNEQFF
TRBJ2-2	many	NA	TRBV11-2	TGTGCCAGCAGCTTAGATCTGTGGACCGGGGAGCTGTTTTTT	CASSLDLWTGELFF
TRBJ2-5	NA	TRBD2	TRBV3-1	TGTGCCAGCAAACTCGACAGCGGGGGGGCAGAGACCCAGTACTTC	CASKLDSGGAETQYF
TRBJ2-1	many	NA	TRBV6-6	TGTGCCAGCAGTTACTCCCCGACCTCCTACAATGAGCAGTTCTTC	CASSYSPTSYNEQFF
TRBJ2-2	NA	NA	TRBV9	TGTGCCAGCAGCGTACGAGCGGCTACGAACACCGGGGAGCTGTTTTTT	CASSVRAATNTGELFF
TRBJ2-7	many	NA	TRBV7-2	TGTGCCAGCAGCGAATTCGACGAGCAGTACTTC	CASSEFDEQYF
TRBJ2-7	few	NA	TRBV12-3/TRBV12-4	TGTGCCAGCAGTTCTGGAGGGCCCCGGGAGCAGTACTTC	CASSSGGPREQYF
TRBJ1-5	many	NA	TRBV20-1	TGCAGTGTTAGCCCCCGATTCAGCAATCAGCCCCAGCATTTT	CSVSPRFSNQPQHF
TRBJ1-2	few	NA	TRBV6-1	TGTGCCAGCAGTGAAGGACGGACTGAGACCTTC	CASSEGRTETF
TRBJ2-3	many	NA	TRBV20-1	TGCAGTGCTAGTGTGGCGGCCACAGATACGCAGTATTTT	CSASVAATDTQYF
TRBJ2-3	NA	TRBD2	TRBV7-2	TGTGCCAGCAGCACTAAGACTAGCGGGGGGGCGGCAGATACGCAGTATTTT	CASSTKTSGGAADTQYF
TRBJ1-2	many	NA	TRBV2	TGTGCCAGCAGTGAAGTTGGGTCGGCGGTGGAGGAGGCTTCCTATGGCTACACCTTC	CASSEVGSAVEEASYGYTF
TRBJ2-2	few	NA	TRBV28	TGTGCCAGCAGTCCCCTATTGGGGGAGCTGTTTTTT	CASSPLLGELFF
TRBJ1-6	many	NA	TRBV28	TGTGCCAGCACCGACACCTATAATTCACCCCTCCACTTT	CASTDTYNSPLHF
TRBJ1-5	many	NA	TRBV2	TGTGCCAGCAGTGAATACGGACCGGGCAATCAGCCCCAGCATTTT	CASSEYGPGNQPQHF
TRBJ1-2	NA	NA	TRBV19	TGTGCCAGTAGTATTCGGTCAGTCTATGGCTACACCTTC	CASSIRSVYGYTF
TRBJ1-1	many	NA	TRBV30	TGTGCCTGGAGCGGGCCTTTGGTCGGGAACACTGAAGCTTTCTTT	CAWSGPLVGNTEAFF
TRBJ1-2	few	TRBD1	TRBV24-1	TGTGCCACCAGTGATTCCAGGGGGCGCGGTTCCTATGGCTACACCTTC	CATSDSRGRGSYGYTF
TRBJ2-7	many	NA	TRBV20-1	TGCAGTGCTAGAGATCCCGGGCAGGGCTCCTACGAGCAGTACTTC	CSARDPGQGSYEQYF
TRBJ2-2	NA	NA	TRBV14	TGTGCCAGCAGCCAAGATGGCTCCCGACCATGGAACACCGGGGAGCTGTTTTTT	CASSQDGSRPWNTGELFF
TRBJ1-1	many	NA	TRBV28	TGTGCCAGCAGTTCGCTTGTAACAGAAGTGAACACTGAAGCTTTCTTT	CASSSLVTEVNTEAFF
TRBJ2-1	many	NA	TRBV2	TGTGCCAGCAGTGATTGGACTAACTCCTACAATGAGCAGTTCTTC	CASSDWTNSYNEQFF
TRBJ2-1	NA	NA	TRBV20-1	TGCAGTGCTACCACCCCATGGACAAGCTCCTACAATGAGCAGTTCTTC	CSATTPWTSSYNEQFF
TRBJ2-3	many	NA	TRBV7-9	TGTGCCAGCAGCCTACTCGACAGGGAGGCAGATACGCAGTATTTT	CASSLLDREADTQYF
TRBJ2-3	few	TRBD1	TRBV5-4	TGTGCCAGCAGCTCGCAGGGGGCCGTTCCAGATACGCAGTATTTT	CASSSQGAVPDTQYF
TRBJ2-1	many	NA	TRBV6-2/TRBV6-3	TGTGCCAGCAGTTACGTGACAGTGTACAATGAGCAGTTCTTC	CASSYVTVYNEQFF
TRBJ2-3	many	NA	TRBV9	TGTGCCAGCAGCGTCAGTGGCACTACCACAGATACGCAGTATTTT	CASSVSGTTTDTQYF
TRBJ2-3	NA	TRBD1	TRBV5-1	TGCGCCAGCAGCTCGGACAGGGTGTTAGATACGCAGTATTTT	CASSSDRVLDTQYF
TRBJ1-6	many	TRBD1	TRBV18	TGTGCCAGCTCACCGACAGGGGCACCCATGGATTCACCCCTCCACTTT	CASSPTGAPMDSPLHF
TRBJ1-1	many	TRBD1	TRBV4-3	TGCGCCAGCAGCCAGCCACAGGGGCGGGACACTGAAGCTTTCTTT	CASSQPQGRDTEAFF
TRBJ2-7	many	TRBD1	TRBV6-1	TGTGCCAGCAGTCCCGGGGACAGTGAATCCTACGAGCAGTACTTC	CASSPGDSESYEQYF
TRBJ1-2	many	TRBD1	TRBV2	TGTGCCAGCAGGAGTCCAGGGACAGGCTATGGCTACACCTTC	CASRSPGTGYGYTF
TRBJ1-5	many	NA	TRBV28	TGTGCCAGCAGTCCCTTCAGGGTGGGGAATCAGCCCCAGCATTTT	CASSPFRVGNQPQHF
TRBJ2-2	many	NA	TRBV12-3/TRBV12-4	TGTGCCAGCAGTTTAGGGTTCGGCGGGGAGCTGTTTTTT	CASSLGFGGELFF
TRBJ1-1	many	NA	TRBV18	TGTGCCAGCTCACCGACTGGAGGGGACACTGAAGCTTTCTTT	CASSPTGGDTEAFF
TRBJ2-3	NA	TRBD1	TRBV12-3/TRBV12-4	TGTGCCAGCAGTTTACCCCCTCCCCGGACAGGGGGCGTTAGCACAGATACGCAGTATTTT	CASSLPPPRTGGVSTDTQYF
TRBJ1-5	many	NA	TRBV28	TGTGCCAGCAGTGACAGGTATAGCAATCAGCCCCAGCATTTT	CASSDRYSNQPQHF
TRBJ1-2	many	NA	TRBV18	TGTGCCAGCTCACCTGGGGCAATAAACTATGGCTACACCTTC	CASSPGAINYGYTF
TRBJ1-4	many	TRBD1	TRBV7-9	TGTGCCAGCAGCTCTCCGGACCAGTCAGGGGGGGAAAAACTGTTTTTT	CASSSPDQSGGEKLFF
TRBJ2-1	many	TRBD1	TRBV9	TGTGCCAGCAGCGTAGCGGACAGGGGGTGGCACAATGAGCAGTTCTTC	CASSVADRGWHNEQFF
TRBJ2-7	many	NA	TRBV5-1	TGCGCCAGCCGATGGGGGGGGCCAGGATCCTACGAGCAGTACTTC	CASRWGGPGSYEQYF
TRBJ1-5	many	TRBD1	TRBV6-1	TGTGCCAGCAGTCAAGTCTTTGGGACAGGGGAGGGTCAGCCCCAGCATTTT	CASSQVFGTGEGQPQHF
TRBJ1-1	many	NA	TRBV28	TGTGCCAGCAGTCGTTATACGCAGTTGAACACTGAAGCTTTCTTT	CASSRYTQLNTEAFF
TRBJ2-1	NA	TRBD1	TRBV7-2	TGTGCCAGCAGCCTAAACCCCGACAGGGGGAATGAGCAGTTCTTC	CASSLNPDRGNEQFF
TRBJ1-1	many	NA	TRBV5-8	TGTGCCAGCAGCCAACAGACTCCCAGGGGCGCGAACACTGAAGCTTTCTTT	CASSQQTPRGANTEAFF
TRBJ1-3	NA	TRBD1	TRBV7-6	TGTGCCAGCAGCTTAGCCCCAGGGGGCGGAAACACCATATATTTT	CASSLAPGGGNTIYF
TRBJ2-3	many	NA	TRBV7-3	TGTGCCAGCAGCTTAAGATTGACGGGCACAGATACGCAGTATTTT	CASSLRLTGTDTQYF
TRBJ2-7	few	NA	TRBV4-3	TGCGCCAGCAGCCAATTCTGGCAGGTCACCTACGAGCAGTACTTC	CASSQFWQVTYEQYF
TRBJ1-5	many	TRBD1	TRBV20-1	TGCAGTGCTTGGACAGGGAGACAGCCCCAGCATTTT	CSAWTGRQPQHF